The clone carrying this TCR beta chain was observed a handful of times. This CDR3 spans 17 amino acids. The germline gives CDR1 SGHRS, CDR2 YFSETQ. V was clipped by 3 bases and J by 3 bases, with 19 bases between them. This entry belongs to a study of T cells in Graves' hyperthyroidism and ophthalmopathy. TCR beta CDR3 regions were amplified from RNA transcripts. A first-round RT-PCR of the TCR CDR3 used the HTBI primer set. TCRdb re-analysed the multiplex PCR reads in MiXCR, keeping a single row per CDR3 protein. This table holds 750,000 to 950,000 distinct CDR3 sequences, about 38% found once. Diagnoses used clinical symptoms, serum thyroxine and TRAb, thyroid ultrasound and orbital computed tomography. Source material for PBMCs was around 10 ml fresh peripheral blood.

This clonotype was sampled from a man between 18 and 35 years old with Graves' hyperthyroidism. This sequence joins TRBV5-1 and TRBJ1-3, with D maybe TRBD1 (6 bases). The source material was blood. Here the CDR3 DNA reads TGCGCCAGCAGCTCACTGGGGGCGGCCGCTGGTGGAAACACCATATATTTT. Translating gives CASSSLGAAAGGNTIYF.